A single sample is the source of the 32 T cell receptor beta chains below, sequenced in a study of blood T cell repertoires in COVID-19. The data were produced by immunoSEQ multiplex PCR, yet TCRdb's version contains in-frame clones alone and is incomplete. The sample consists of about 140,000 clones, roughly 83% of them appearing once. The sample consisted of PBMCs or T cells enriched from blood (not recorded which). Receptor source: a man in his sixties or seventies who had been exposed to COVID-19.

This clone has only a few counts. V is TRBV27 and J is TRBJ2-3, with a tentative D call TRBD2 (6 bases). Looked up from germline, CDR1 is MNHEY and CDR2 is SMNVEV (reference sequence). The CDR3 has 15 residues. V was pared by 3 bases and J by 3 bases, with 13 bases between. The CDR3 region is CASSFTGGGTDTQYF. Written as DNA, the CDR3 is TGTGCCAGCAGTTTTACGGGTGGGGGGACAGATACGCAGTATTTT.

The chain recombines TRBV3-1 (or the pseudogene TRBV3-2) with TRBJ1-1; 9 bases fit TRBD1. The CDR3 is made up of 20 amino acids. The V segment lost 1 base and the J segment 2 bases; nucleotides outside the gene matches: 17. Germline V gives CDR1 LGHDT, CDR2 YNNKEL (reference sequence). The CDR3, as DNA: TGTGCCAGCAGCCAAGGCAGGGACAGGGCGTGGGGTAAGGGAAACACTGAAGCTTTCTTT. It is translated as CASSQGRDRAWGKGNTEAFF.

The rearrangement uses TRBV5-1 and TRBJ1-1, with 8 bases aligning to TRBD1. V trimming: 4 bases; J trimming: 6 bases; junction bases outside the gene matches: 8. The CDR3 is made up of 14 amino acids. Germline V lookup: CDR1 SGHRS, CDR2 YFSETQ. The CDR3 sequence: CASSGRTGWSEAFF. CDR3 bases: TGCGCCAGCAGCGGGAGGACAGGGTGGTCTGAAGCTTTCTTT.

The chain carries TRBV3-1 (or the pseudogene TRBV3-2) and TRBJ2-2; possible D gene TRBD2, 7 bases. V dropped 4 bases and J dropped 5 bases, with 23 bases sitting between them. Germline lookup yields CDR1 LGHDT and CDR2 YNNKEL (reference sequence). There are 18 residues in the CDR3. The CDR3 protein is CASSLSHREGVGTGELFF. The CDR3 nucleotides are TGTGCCAGCAGCCTTTCCCACAGGGAGGGGGTCGGTACCGGGGAGCTGTTTTTT.

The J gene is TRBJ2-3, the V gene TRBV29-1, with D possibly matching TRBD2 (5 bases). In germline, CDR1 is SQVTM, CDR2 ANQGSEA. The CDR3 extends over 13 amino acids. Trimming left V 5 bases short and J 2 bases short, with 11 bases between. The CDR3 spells CSVRGASTDTQYF. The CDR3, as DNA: TGCAGCGTTCGGGGAGCCTCCACAGATACGCAGTATTTT.

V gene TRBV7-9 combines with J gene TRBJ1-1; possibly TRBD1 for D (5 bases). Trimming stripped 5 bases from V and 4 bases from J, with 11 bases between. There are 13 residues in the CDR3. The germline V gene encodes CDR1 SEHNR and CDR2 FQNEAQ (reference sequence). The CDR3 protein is CASSLTGSTEAFF. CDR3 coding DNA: TGTGCCAGCAGCCTTACAGGTAGCACTGAAGCTTTCTTT.

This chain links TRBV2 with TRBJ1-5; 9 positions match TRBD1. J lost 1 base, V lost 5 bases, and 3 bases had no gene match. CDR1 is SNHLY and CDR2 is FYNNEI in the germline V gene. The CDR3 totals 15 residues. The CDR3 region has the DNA TGTGCCAGCAGTCCACAGGGGGCAAGCAATCAGCCCCAGCATTTT. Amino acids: CASSPQGASNQPQHF.

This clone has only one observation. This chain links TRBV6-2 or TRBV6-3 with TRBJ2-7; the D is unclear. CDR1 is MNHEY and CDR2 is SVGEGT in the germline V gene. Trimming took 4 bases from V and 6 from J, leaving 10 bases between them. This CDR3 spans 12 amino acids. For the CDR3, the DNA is TGTGCCAGCAGTTCCAGACACCGCGAGCAGTACTTC. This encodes CASSSRHREQYF.

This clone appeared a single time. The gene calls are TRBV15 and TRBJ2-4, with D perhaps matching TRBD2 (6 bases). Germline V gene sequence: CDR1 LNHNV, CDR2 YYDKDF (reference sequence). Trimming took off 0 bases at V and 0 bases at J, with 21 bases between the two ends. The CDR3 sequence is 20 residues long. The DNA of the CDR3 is TGTGCCACCAGCAGAGATCCCAGGAGGGGACTTGCTCTAGCCAAAAACATTCAGTACTTC. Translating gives CATSRDPRRGLALAKNIQYF.

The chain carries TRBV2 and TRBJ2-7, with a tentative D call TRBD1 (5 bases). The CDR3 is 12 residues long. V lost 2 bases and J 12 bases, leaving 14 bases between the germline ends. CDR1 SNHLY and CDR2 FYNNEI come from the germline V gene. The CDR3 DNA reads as TGTGCCAGCAGTGAAATGACAGCACGATGGTACTTC. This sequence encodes CASSEMTARWYF.

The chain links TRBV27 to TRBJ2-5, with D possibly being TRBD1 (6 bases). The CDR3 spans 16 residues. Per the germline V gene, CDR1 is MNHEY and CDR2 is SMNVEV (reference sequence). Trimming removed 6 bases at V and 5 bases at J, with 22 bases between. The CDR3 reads CASRPLDHRAPETQYF. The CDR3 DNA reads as TGTGCCAGCAGACCCCTGGACCACAGGGCCCCCGAGACCCAGTACTTC.

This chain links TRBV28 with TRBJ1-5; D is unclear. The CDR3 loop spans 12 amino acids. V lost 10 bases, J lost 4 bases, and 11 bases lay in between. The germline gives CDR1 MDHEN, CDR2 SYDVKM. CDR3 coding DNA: TGTGCCACCAGGTCGGTTAATCAGCCCCAGCATTTT. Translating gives CATRSVNQPQHF.

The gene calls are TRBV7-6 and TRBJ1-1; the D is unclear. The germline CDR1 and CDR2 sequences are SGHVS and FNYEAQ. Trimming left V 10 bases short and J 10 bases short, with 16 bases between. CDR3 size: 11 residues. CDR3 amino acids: CAIVRERGAFF. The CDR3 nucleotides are TGTGCCATCGTAAGGGAGAGAGGAGCTTTCTTT. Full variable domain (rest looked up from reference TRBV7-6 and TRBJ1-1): GAGVSQSPRYKVTKRGQDVALRCDPISGHVSLYWYRQALGQGPEFLTYFNYEAQQDKSGLPNDRFSAERPEGSISTLTIQRTEQRDSAMYRCAIVRERGAFFGQGTRLTVV.

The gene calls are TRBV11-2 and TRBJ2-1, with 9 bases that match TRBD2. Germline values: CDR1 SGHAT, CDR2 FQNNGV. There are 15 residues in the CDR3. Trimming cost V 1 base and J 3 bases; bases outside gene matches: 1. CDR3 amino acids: CASSLASGNYNEQFF. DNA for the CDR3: TGTGCCAGCAGCTTAGCTAGCGGGAACTACAATGAGCAGTTCTTC.

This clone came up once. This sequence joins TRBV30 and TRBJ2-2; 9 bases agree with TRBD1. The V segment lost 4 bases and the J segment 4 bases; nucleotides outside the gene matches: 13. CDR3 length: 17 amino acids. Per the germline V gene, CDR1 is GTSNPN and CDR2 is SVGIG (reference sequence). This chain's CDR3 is CAWNSARDRATTGELFF. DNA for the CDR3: TGTGCCTGGAATTCAGCTCGGGACAGGGCGACCACCGGGGAGCTGTTTTTT.

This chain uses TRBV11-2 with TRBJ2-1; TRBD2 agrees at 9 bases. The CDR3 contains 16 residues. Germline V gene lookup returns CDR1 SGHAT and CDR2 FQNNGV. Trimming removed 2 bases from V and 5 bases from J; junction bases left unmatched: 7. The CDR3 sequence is CASSLRVAGVNNEQFF. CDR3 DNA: TGTGCCAGCAGCTTAAGGGTAGCGGGGGTGAACAATGAGCAGTTCTTC.

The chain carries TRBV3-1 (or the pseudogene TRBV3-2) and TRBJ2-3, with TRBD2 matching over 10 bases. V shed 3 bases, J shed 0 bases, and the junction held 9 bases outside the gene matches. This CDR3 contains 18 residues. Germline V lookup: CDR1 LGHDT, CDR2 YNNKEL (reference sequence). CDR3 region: CASSQGLSGGPSTDTQYF. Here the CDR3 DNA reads TGTGCCAGCAGCCAGGGACTTAGCGGGGGGCCCAGCACAGATACGCAGTATTTT.

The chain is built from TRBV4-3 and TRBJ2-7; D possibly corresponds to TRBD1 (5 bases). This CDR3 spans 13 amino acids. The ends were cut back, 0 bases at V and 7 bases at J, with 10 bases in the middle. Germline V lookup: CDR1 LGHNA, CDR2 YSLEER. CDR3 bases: TGCGCCAGCAGCCAAGACAGGGTTGGGGAGCAGTACTTC. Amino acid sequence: CASSQDRVGEQYF.

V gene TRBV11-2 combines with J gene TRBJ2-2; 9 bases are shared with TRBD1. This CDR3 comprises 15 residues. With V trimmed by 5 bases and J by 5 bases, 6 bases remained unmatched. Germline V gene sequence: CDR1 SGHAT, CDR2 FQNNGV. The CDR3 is CASSLGQGRTGELFF. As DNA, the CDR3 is TGTGCCAGCAGCCTGGGACAGGGTCGGACCGGGGAGCTGTTTTTT.

CDR3 in DNA: TGCGCCAGCAGCTTGGTGGTAGCGGGGGCCACAGATACGCAGTATTTT. Translated, it gives CASSLVVAGATDTQYF. The rearrangement links TRBV5-1 to TRBJ2-3; 9 bases match TRBD2. Trimming at V came to 0 bases and at J to 2 bases, leaving 4 bases not matched to a gene. CDR3 length: 16 amino acids. The V gene's germline CDR1 is SGHRS and CDR2 YFSETQ.

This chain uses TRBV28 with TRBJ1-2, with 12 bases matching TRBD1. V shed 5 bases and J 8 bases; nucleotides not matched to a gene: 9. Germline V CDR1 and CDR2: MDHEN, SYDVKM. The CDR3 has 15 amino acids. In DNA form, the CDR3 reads TGTGCCAGCAGTCCCGCCAGGGACAGGGGGCGAGGCTACACCTTC. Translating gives CASSPARDRGRGYTF.

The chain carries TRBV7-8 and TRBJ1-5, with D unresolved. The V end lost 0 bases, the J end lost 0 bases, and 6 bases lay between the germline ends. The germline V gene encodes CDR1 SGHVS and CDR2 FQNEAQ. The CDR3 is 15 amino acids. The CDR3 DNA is TGTGCCAGCAGCTTAGCACAGAATAGCAATCAGCCCCAGCATTTT. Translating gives CASSLAQNSNQPQHF. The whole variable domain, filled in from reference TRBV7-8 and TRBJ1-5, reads GAGVSQSPRYKVAKRGQDVALRCDPISGHVSLFWYQQALGQGPEFLTYFQNEAQLDKSGLPSDRFFAERPEGSVSTLKIQRTQQEDSAVYLCASSLAQNSNQPQHFGDGTRLSIL.

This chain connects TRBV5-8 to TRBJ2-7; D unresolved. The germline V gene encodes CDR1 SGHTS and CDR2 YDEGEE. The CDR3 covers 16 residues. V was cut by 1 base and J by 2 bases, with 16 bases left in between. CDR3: CASSLYRPYIPYEQYF. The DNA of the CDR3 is TGTGCCAGCAGCTTGTACAGACCGTACATCCCCTACGAGCAGTACTTC.

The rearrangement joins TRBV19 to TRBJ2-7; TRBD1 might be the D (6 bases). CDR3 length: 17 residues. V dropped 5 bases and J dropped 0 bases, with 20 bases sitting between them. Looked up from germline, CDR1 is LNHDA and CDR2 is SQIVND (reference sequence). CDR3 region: CASSPPSTGTTSYEQYF. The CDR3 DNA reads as TGTGCCAGTAGTCCGCCTTCCACCGGGACAACCTCCTACGAGCAGTACTTC. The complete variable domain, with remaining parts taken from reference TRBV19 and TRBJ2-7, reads DGGITQSPKYLFRKEGQNVTLSCEQNLNHDAMYWYRQDPGQGLRLIYYSQIVNDFQKGDIAEGYSVSREKKESFPLTVTSAQKNPTAFYLCASSPPSTGTTSYEQYFGPGTRLTVT.

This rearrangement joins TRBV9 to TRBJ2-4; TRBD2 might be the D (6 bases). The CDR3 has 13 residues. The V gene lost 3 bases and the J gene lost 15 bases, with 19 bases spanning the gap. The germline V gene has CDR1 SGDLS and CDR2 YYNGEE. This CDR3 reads CASSADDGAGRYF. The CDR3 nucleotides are TGTGCCAGCAGCGCGGACGATGGGGCGGGGAGGTACTTC.

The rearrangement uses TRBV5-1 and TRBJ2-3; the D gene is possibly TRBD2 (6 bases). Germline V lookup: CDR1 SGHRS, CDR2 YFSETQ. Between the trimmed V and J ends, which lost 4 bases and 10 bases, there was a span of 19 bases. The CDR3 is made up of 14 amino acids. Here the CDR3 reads CASSRGTDGGAQYF. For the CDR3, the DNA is TGCGCCAGCAGCCGCGGGACCGACGGCGGAGCGCAGTATTTT.

CDR3 residues: CATQGLGEKLFF. The CDR3, as DNA: TGTGCCACACAGGGTCTTGGAGAAAAACTGTTTTTT. The chain links TRBV6-5 to TRBJ1-4, with D tentatively TRBD1 (6 bases). V was trimmed by 10 bases and J by 8 bases, leaving 14 bases between them. CDR1 is MNHEY and CDR2 is SVGAGI in the germline V gene. The CDR3 has 12 residues.

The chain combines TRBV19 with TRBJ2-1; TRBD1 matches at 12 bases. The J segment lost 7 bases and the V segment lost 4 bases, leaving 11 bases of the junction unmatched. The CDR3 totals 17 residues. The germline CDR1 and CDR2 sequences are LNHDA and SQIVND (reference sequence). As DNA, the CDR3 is TGTGCCAGTAGTAGTCGGGACAGGGGGCGCGGTGGGAATGAGCAGTTCTTC. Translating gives CASSSRDRGRGGNEQFF.

The CDR3 spells CASSYLRVSDRGYTF. The CDR3, as DNA: TGTGCCAGCAGTTATCTACGGGTCAGTGACAGGGGCTACACCTTC. This chain links TRBV7-8 with TRBJ1-2; TRBD1 is a possible D gene (6 bases). Trimming cost V 6 bases and J 8 bases, with 22 bases left between them. From germline, CDR1 is SGHVS and CDR2 FQNEAQ. The CDR3 has 15 amino acids.

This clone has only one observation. CDR3: CASSYDSEQYF. The CDR3 DNA is TGTGCCAGCAGTTACGACAGCGAGCAGTACTTC. V usage is TRBV6-2 or TRBV6-3 and J usage is TRBJ2-7; D possibly corresponds to TRBD1 (5 bases). CDR3 length equals 11 residues. Germline lookup yields CDR1 MNHEY and CDR2 SVGEGT. V lost 2 bases and J 6 bases, leaving 5 bases between the germline ends.

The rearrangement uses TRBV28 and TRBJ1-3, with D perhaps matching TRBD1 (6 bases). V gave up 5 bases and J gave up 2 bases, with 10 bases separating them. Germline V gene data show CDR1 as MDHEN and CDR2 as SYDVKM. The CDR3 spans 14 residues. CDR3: CASSPRTAGNTIYF. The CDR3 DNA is TGTGCCAGCAGTCCCCGGACAGCTGGAAACACCATATATTTT.

For the CDR3, the DNA is TGTGCCAGCAACGAGGAGGGGCGGGATCAGCCCCAGCATTTT. It yields the protein CASNEEGRDQPQHF. J is TRBJ1-5 and V is TRBV2; D is perhaps TRBD1 (5 bases). This CDR3 has 14 amino acids. Germline values: CDR1 SNHLY, CDR2 FYNNEI. V was shortened by 7 bases and J by 5 bases, with 15 bases between the two germline ends.